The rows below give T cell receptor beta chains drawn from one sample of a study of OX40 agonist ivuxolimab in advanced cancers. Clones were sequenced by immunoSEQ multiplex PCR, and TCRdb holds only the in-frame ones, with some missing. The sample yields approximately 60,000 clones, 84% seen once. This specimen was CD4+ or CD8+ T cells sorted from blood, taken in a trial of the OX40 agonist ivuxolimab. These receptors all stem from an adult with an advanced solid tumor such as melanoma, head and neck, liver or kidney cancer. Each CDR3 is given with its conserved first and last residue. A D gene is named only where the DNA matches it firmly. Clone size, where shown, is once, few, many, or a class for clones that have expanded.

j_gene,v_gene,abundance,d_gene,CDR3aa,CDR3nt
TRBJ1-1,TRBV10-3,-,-,CAISRVGNTEAFF,TGTGCCATCAGCAGGGTTGGTAACACTGAAGCTTTCTTT
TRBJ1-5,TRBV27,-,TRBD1,CASSYSGTADQPQHF,TGTGCCAGCAGTTACTCCGGGACAGCAGATCAGCCCCAGCATTTT
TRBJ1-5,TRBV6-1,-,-,CASSGRRGNQPQHF,TGTGCCAGCAGTGGACGGCGAGGCAATCAGCCCCAGCATTTT
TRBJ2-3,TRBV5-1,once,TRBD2,CASSLGLAGGEDTQYF,TGCGCCAGCAGCCTGGGACTAGCGGGAGGGGAGGATACGCAGTATTTT
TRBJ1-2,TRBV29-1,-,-,CSVYGSYGYTF,TGCAGCGTCTACGGATCATATGGCTACACCTTC
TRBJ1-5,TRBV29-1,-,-,CSVTGDPNQPQHF,TGCAGCGTCACCGGGGATCCCAATCAGCCCCAGCATTTT
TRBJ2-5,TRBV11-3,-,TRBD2,CASSPGLAHPETQYF,TGTGCCAGCAGCCCGGGACTAGCCCACCCGGAGACCCAGTACTTC
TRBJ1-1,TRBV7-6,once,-,CASSSLRDFSTEAFF,TGTGCCAGCAGCTCGCTTAGGGATTTTAGCACTGAAGCTTTCTTT
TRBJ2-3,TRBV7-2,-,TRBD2,CASSLVGLAASTDTQYF,TGTGCCAGCAGCTTAGTGGGACTAGCAGCCAGCACAGATACGCAGTATTTT
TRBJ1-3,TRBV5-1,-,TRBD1,CASSWGTEGNTIYF,TGCGCCAGCAGCTGGGGGACAGAAGGAAACACCATATATTTT
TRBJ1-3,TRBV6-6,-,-,CASTPDGAPSGNTIYF,TGTGCCAGCACCCCGGACGGAGCTCCTTCTGGAAACACCATATATTTT
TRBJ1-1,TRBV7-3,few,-,CASSPGRNTEAFF,TGTGCCAGCAGCCCTGGGAGGAACACTGAAGCTTTCTTT
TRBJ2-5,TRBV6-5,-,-,CASSGRETQYF,TGTGCCAGCAGCGGGCGGGAGACCCAGTACTTC
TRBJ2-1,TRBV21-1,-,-,CASSKESAHLRSYNEQFF,TGTGCCAGCAGCAAAGAATCGGCGCACCTCCGCTCCTACAATGAGCAGTTCTTC